The 23 T cell receptor beta chains in this list originate from one sample, sequenced in a study of blood T cell repertoires in COVID-19. Libraries were prepared by immunoSEQ multiplex PCR; TCRdb keeps only in-frame clonotypes and omits some of them. The table includes 150,000 to 200,000 clones, approximately 92% detected once. Sequenced input: peripheral blood. The receptors come from a woman in her fifties or sixties with acute or convalescent COVID-19.

The chain joins TRBV24-1 to TRBJ2-2; 7 nucleotides line up with TRBD1. Germline-derived CDR1 and CDR2 are KGHDR and SFDVKD. The CDR3 length is 16 residues. The junction had 11 bases not matched to a gene; V was cut back by 5 bases and J by 6 bases. The CDR3 spells CATSGTDRADSGELFF. CDR3 DNA sequence: TGTGCCACCAGTGGTACCGACAGGGCCGATTCCGGGGAGCTGTTTTTT.

This chain uses TRBV19 with TRBJ1-5, with 8 bases fitting TRBD1. V lost 7 bases, J lost 4 bases, and 6 bases stayed unmatched. The germline V gene has CDR1 LNHDA and CDR2 SQIVND (reference sequence). The CDR3 runs to 14 residues. The CDR3 sequence: CASMGQVGNQPQHF. Written as DNA, the CDR3 is TGTGCCAGTATGGGACAGGTGGGTAATCAGCCCCAGCATTTT.

The chain carries TRBV5-6 and TRBJ1-1, with 8 positions matching TRBD1. J lost 4 bases, V lost 4 bases, and 6 bases had no gene match. CDR1 and CDR2 from the germline V gene are SGHDT and YYEEEE. The CDR3 sequence is 14 residues long. CDR3 residues: CASSPQGAVTEAFF. The CDR3 region has the DNA TGTGCCAGCAGCCCGCAGGGGGCGGTCACTGAAGCTTTCTTT.

This clone was observed a single time. This chain joins TRBV28 and TRBJ1-6; 10 bases are a match to TRBD1. The CDR3 has 17 residues. CDR1 is MDHEN and CDR2 is SYDVKM in the germline V gene. Losses at the gene ends were 4 bases for V and 9 bases for J; bases not matched to a gene: 12. CDR3 DNA sequence: TGTGCCAGCAGTTCCCATCCCGGAGGACAGGGGGGTTCACCCCTCCACTTT. This translates into CASSSHPGGQGGSPLHF. The whole variable domain, filled in from reference TRBV28 and TRBJ1-6, reads DVKVTQSSRYLVKRTGEKVFLECVQDMDHENMFWYRQDPGLGLRLIYFSYDVKMKEKGDIPEGYSVSREKKERFSLILESASTNQTSMYLCASSSHPGGQGGSPLHFGNGTRLTVT.

The rearrangement links TRBV3-1 (or the pseudogene TRBV3-2) to TRBJ2-1; D may be TRBD2 (6 bases). The CDR3 has 16 amino acids. Trimming took 2 bases from V and 4 from J, leaving 15 bases between them. Per the germline V gene, CDR1 is LGHDT and CDR2 is YNNKEL (reference sequence). The CDR3 spells CASSQTEGRGYNEQFF. CDR3 nucleotide sequence: TGTGCCAGCAGCCAAACAGAAGGGCGGGGATACAATGAGCAGTTCTTC.

V gene TRBV6-5 combines with J gene TRBJ2-3; D gene uncertain. The V and J ends lost 3 bases and 1 base respectively, with 8 bases between them. The germline V gene has CDR1 MNHEY and CDR2 SVGAGI. The CDR3 runs to 14 residues. The CDR3 nucleotides read TGTGCCAGCAGTTATGGAGAAGGCACAGATACGCAGTATTTT. Translation: CASSYGEGTDTQYF.

This clone was picked up a small number of times. J is TRBJ2-1 and V is TRBV20-1; possible D gene TRBD2, 6 bases. CDR1 and CDR2 from the germline V gene are DFQATT and SNEGSKA (reference sequence). Trimming removed 6 bases from V and 7 bases from J, with 10 bases in between. The CDR3 runs to 11 residues. CDR3 sequence (DNA): TGCAGTGCGCCGCGGGGTAATGAGCAGTTCTTC. It translates to CSAPRGNEQFF.

The chain carries TRBV27 and TRBJ2-1, with 8 bases fitting TRBD2. From germline, CDR1 is MNHEY and CDR2 SMNVEV (reference sequence). The CDR3 length is 16 residues. The trim removed 5 bases at V and 2 bases at J, leaving 8 bases unmatched. The DNA for the CDR3 is TGTGCCAGCAGTCCATTAGCGGGGCAGACCTACAATGAGCAGTTCTTC. As protein: CASSPLAGQTYNEQFF.

The chain links TRBV30 to TRBJ2-3; 8 bases line up with TRBD1. Per germline, CDR1 GTSNPN and CDR2 SVGIG (reference sequence). V gave up 6 bases and J gave up 0 bases; unmatched junction bases: 5. This CDR3 comprises 14 residues. CDR3: CACSQGASTDTQYF. The CDR3 nucleotides are TGTGCCTGTAGCCAGGGGGCGAGCACAGATACGCAGTATTTT. The full variable domain, in which reference TRBV30 and TRBJ2-3 provide the parts outside the CDR3, is SQTIHQWPATLVQPVGSPLSLECTVEGTSNPNLYWYRQAAGRGLQLLFYSVGIGQISSEVPQNLSASRPQDRQFILSSKKLLLSDSGFYLCACSQGASTDTQYFGPGTRLTVL.

J is TRBJ1-6 and V is TRBV30; TRBD1 is a possible D gene (5 bases). The V end was cut by 3 bases, the J end by 7 bases, with 13 bases between. The CDR3 runs 14 residues. Germline V gene lookup returns CDR1 GTSNPN and CDR2 SVGIG (reference sequence). The CDR3: CAWSSGPKNSPLHF. DNA of the CDR3: TGTGCCTGGAGCTCAGGGCCAAAAAATTCACCCCTCCACTTT.

In this sample, this clone turned up a few times. The chain employs TRBV5-4 and TRBJ2-7, with TRBD2 identical over 7 bases. Germline CDR1 reads SGHNT; CDR2 reads YYREEE (reference sequence). With V trimmed by 6 bases and J by 2 bases, 5 bases remained unmatched. The CDR3 is made up of 13 amino acids. CDR3 DNA: TGTGCCAGCAACCCTAGCGGACCCTACGAGCAGTACTTC. Translating it yields CASNPSGPYEQYF.

V usage is TRBV12-5 and J usage is TRBJ1-1; 11 bases match TRBD1. The V gene's germline CDR1 is LGHNT and CDR2 FRNRAP. This CDR3 has 14 residues. Unmatched junction bases numbered 8, after V lost 7 bases and J lost 7 bases. CDR3 amino acids: CASEAGQGVIEAFF. The CDR3 nucleotides are TGTGCTAGTGAGGCGGGACAGGGGGTTATTGAAGCTTTCTTT.

The CDR3 protein is CAISGTGVIKNGYTF. As DNA, the CDR3 is TGTGCCATCAGTGGAACAGGGGTAATCAAGAATGGCTACACCTTC. The chain couples TRBV10-3 to TRBJ1-2, with 7 bases matching TRBD1. J lost 6 bases, V lost 4 bases, and 11 bases had no gene match. Germline CDR1 and CDR2: ENHRY and SYGVKD. The CDR3 is made up of 15 amino acids.

This clone occurred once. V is TRBV7-2 and J is TRBJ1-1, with 9 nucleotides matching TRBD1. Germline trimming cut 5 bases from V and 6 bases from J; bases unmatched to any gene: 7. The CDR3 is 14 residues long. Germline V gene data show CDR1 as SGHTA and CDR2 as FQGNSA. The CDR3, as DNA: TGTGCCAGCAGCCAGGGGACAGGGTTCGCTGAAGCTTTCTTT. Protein: CASSQGTGFAEAFF.

This clone was detected only a few times. This rearrangement joins TRBV18 to TRBJ2-5; 9 bases map to TRBD2. Losses at the gene ends were 8 bases for V and 1 base for J; bases not matched to a gene: 8. This CDR3 contains 15 residues. Per the germline V gene, CDR1 is KGHSH and CDR2 is LQKENI. CDR3 loop: CASTALSGGQETQYF. The CDR3 DNA sequence: TGTGCCAGCACAGCCCTTAGCGGGGGCCAAGAGACCCAGTACTTC.

CDR3 residues: CASSVQGGWGPTFSGANVLTF. DNA for the CDR3: TGTGCCAGCAGCGTACAGGGAGGGTGGGGACCGACCTTCTCTGGGGCCAACGTCCTGACTTTC. V usage is TRBV9 and J usage is TRBJ2-6; TRBD2 aligns across 7 bases. Germline V lookup: CDR1 SGDLS, CDR2 YYNGEE. The junction had 16 bases not matched to a gene; V was cut back by 1 base and J by 0 bases. The CDR3 runs 21 residues.

This chain uses TRBV12-3 or TRBV12-4 with TRBJ1-5; no reliable D call. Trimming took 2 bases from V and 4 from J, leaving 3 bases between them. The CDR3 has 12 amino acids. The CDR3: CASSLPNQPQHF. Here the CDR3 DNA reads TGTGCCAGCAGTTTACCAAATCAGCCCCAGCATTTT.

The chain's CDR3 is CASSFSKNSAFYGYTF. The CDR3 coding sequence is TGTGCCAGCAGTTTCTCCAAAAATAGCGCTTTCTATGGCTACACCTTC. The J gene is TRBJ1-2, the V gene TRBV27; D uncertain. V lost 3 bases, J lost 4 bases, and 18 bases lay in between. The CDR3 covers 16 residues. From germline, CDR1 is MNHEY and CDR2 SMNVEV (reference sequence).

CDR3 loop: CASSLATGANTEAFF. CDR3 bases: TGTGCCAGCAGCTTAGCGACAGGGGCCAACACTGAAGCTTTCTTT. The chain combines TRBV7-8 with TRBJ1-1; 8 bases agree with TRBD1. This CDR3 comprises 15 residues. After removal of 0 bases from V and 2 bases from J, the junction contained 2 bases not matched to a gene. Per germline, CDR1 SGHVS and CDR2 FQNEAQ.

CDR3 residues: CASSYSGGLDGYTF. CDR3 coding DNA: TGTGCCAGCAGTTACTCGGGGGGGCTAGATGGCTACACCTTC. V usage is TRBV6-5 and J usage is TRBJ1-2, with D perhaps TRBD1 (6 bases). V lost 0 bases and J lost 6, with 11 bases in between. Germline V gene data show CDR1 as MNHEY and CDR2 as SVGAGI. The CDR3 runs to 14 residues.

The sample holds one count of this clone. The chain links TRBV7-9 to TRBJ1-1, with no clear D. CDR1 and CDR2 from the germline V gene are SEHNR and FQNEAQ (reference sequence). The CDR3 loop spans 12 amino acids. V lost 3 bases and J 3 bases, leaving 5 bases between the germline ends. Here the CDR3 DNA reads TGTGCCAGCAGCTTCCGGGACACTGAAGCTTTCTTT. Amino acid sequence: CASSFRDTEAFF.

V is TRBV11-2 and J is TRBJ1-3; TRBD1 aligns across 10 bases. Germline values: CDR1 SGHAT, CDR2 FQNNGV. The CDR3 is 17 residues long. The junction had 9 bases not matched to a gene; V was cut back by 3 bases and J by 4 bases. CDR3 loop: CASSFRRGTGAGNTIYF. The CDR3 DNA reads as TGTGCCAGCAGCTTCCGTCGTGGGACAGGGGCCGGAAACACCATATATTTT.

The chain couples TRBV5-4 to TRBJ1-1; TRBD1 aligns across 8 bases. This CDR3 spans 15 amino acids. Germline CDR1 and CDR2: SGHNT and YYREEE (reference sequence). Losses at the gene ends were 0 bases for V and 6 bases for J; bases not matched to a gene: 7. The CDR3 bases are TGTGCCAGCAGCTTGGGTACAGGGGGTTTCTCTGAAGCTTTCTTT. Translated: CASSLGTGGFSEAFF.